The 10 T cell receptor beta chains below all came from one sample that was sequenced in a study of blood T cell repertoires in COVID-19. TCRdb keeps only in-frame clones here, not all; method: immunoSEQ multiplex PCR. Of about 190,000 clones detected, around 80% appear once; the ten largest clones hold roughly an eighth. The sample was peripheral blood. The receptor source for this set is a man aged 25 to 45 with active or convalescent COVID-19.

This sequence joins TRBV7-2 and TRBJ1-2; the match to TRBD1 covers 10 bases. Looked up from germline, CDR1 is SGHTA and CDR2 is FQGNSA. J was trimmed by 7 bases and V by 5 bases; bases with no gene match: 7. The CDR3 is 14 residues long. The CDR3 loop is CASSGRQGAIGYTF. CDR3 sequence (DNA): TGTGCCAGCAGCGGCCGACAGGGGGCGATTGGCTACACCTTC.

The J gene is TRBJ1-2, the V gene TRBV5-1; D might be TRBD1 (5 bases). Germline loops: CDR1 SGHRS, CDR2 YFSETQ. Trimming took off 3 bases at V and 4 bases at J, with 7 bases between the two ends. The length of the CDR3 is 12 residues. The CDR3 nucleotides are TGCGCCAGCAGCTATGACAGCTATGGCTACACCTTC. Amino acids: CASSYDSYGYTF.

The rearrangement uses TRBV3-1 (or the pseudogene TRBV3-2) and TRBJ2-2, with 11 bases that match TRBD2. The germline V gene has CDR1 LGHDT and CDR2 YNNKEL (reference sequence). The CDR3 has 17 residues. J gave up 6 bases and V 4 bases, and 10 bases lay outside the gene matches. The CDR3 DNA reads TGTGCCAGCAGCCGACCTTCACTAGCGGGAGTATCCGGGGAGCTGTTTTTT. Protein: CASSRPSLAGVSGELFF.

The V call is TRBV5-1, the J call TRBJ2-2; TRBD1 matches at 11 bases. The trim removed 0 bases at V and 3 bases at J, leaving 1 base unmatched. This CDR3 is 16 amino acids long. CDR1 and CDR2 from the germline V gene are SGHRS and YFSETQ. The chain's CDR3 is CASSLGTGGDTGELFF. The CDR3 DNA is TGCGCCAGCAGCTTGGGGACAGGGGGCGACACCGGGGAGCTGTTTTTT.

The chain recombines TRBV18 with TRBJ1-1; weak D call: TRBD1 (5 bases). This CDR3 is built from 13 residues. Trimming stripped 7 bases from V and 4 bases from J, with 13 bases between. The germline V gene encodes CDR1 KGHSH and CDR2 LQKENI. The CDR3 reads CASCPGQGTEAFF. Written as DNA, the CDR3 is TGTGCCAGCTGTCCAGGGCAGGGCACTGAAGCTTTCTTT.

This clone was observed a single time. DNA for the CDR3: TGTGCCAGCACCAGTAGCCTAGCGGGAATCCCCTCCTACGAGCAGTACTTC. Protein product: CASTSSLAGIPSYEQYF. This chain connects TRBV11-2 to TRBJ2-7, with TRBD2 identical over 9 bases. V lost 7 bases and J lost 0; bases outside the gene matches: 13. This CDR3 region has 17 residues. Germline assignment: CDR1 SGHAT and CDR2 FQNNGV.

This clone appeared a few times. The chain combines TRBV5-1 with TRBJ2-1, with 8 bases fitting TRBD1. The CDR3 covers 15 residues. V trimming: 1 base; J trimming: 4 bases; junction bases outside the gene matches: 4. CDR1 and CDR2 (germline): SGHRS, YFSETQ. The CDR3 sequence: CASSLMTGAYNEQFF. The CDR3 DNA is TGCGCCAGCAGCTTGATGACAGGGGCGTACAATGAGCAGTTCTTC.

In its sample, this clone was seen many times. The CDR3 DNA reads TGTGCCAGCAGCCCCGACAGGGGACATGGCTACACCTTC. Amino acids: CASSPDRGHGYTF. V gene TRBV11-3 combines with J gene TRBJ1-2; 8 bases match TRBD1. V shed 5 bases and J 6 bases; nucleotides not matched to a gene: 5. Germline-derived CDR1 and CDR2 are SGHNT and YENEEA. This CDR3 region has 13 residues.

The chain links TRBV11-2 to TRBJ2-3; 10 bases map to TRBD2. The V and J ends lost 1 base and 9 bases, in that order; junction bases with no gene match: 10. This CDR3 spans 16 amino acids. In germline, CDR1 is SGHAT, CDR2 FQNNGV. The DNA of the CDR3 is TGTGCCAGCAGCTTAGGGCCTAGCGGGAGCTCCGCCACGCAGTATTTT. It encodes CASSLGPSGSSATQYF.

The chain carries TRBV27 and TRBJ1-1, with D possibly being TRBD1 (5 bases). Trimming shortened V by 4 bases and J by 11 bases, and 14 bases separated the two germline ends. The CDR3 contains 12 residues. Germline V CDR1 and CDR2: MNHEY, SMNVEV (reference sequence). CDR3 sequence: CASSSPAGEAFF. The CDR3 DNA reads TGTGCCAGCAGTTCACCGGCGGGGGAGGCTTTCTTT.